The clone carrying this T cell receptor beta chain is a singleton in its sample. What it recognizes is unknown. The data belong to a study of vaccination effects on CD4 cells after COVID-19. The CDR3 contains 17 residues. Per the germline V gene, CDR1 is SGHRS and CDR2 is YFSETQ. J was trimmed by 2 bases and V by 0 bases; bases with no gene match: 5. Here immunoSEQ multiplex PCR was the method, and the copy in TCRdb shows in-frame clones only, minus some. Of 21,000 or so clones listed, more than 70% are singletons. ViraFEST expansion of antigen-specific CD4+ T cells with viral peptide pools preceded sequencing. Between days 9 and 11 of culture, CD4+ T cells were separated out. Participants were given two doses of BNT162b2 or mRNA-1273 vaccine.

The chain combines TRBV5-1 with TRBJ2-5; 12 bases agree with TRBD2. The receptor comes from a human donor who received a COVID-19 vaccine. The specimen comprised CD4+ T cells from PBMCs cultured with HCoV-229E spike peptides, sampled after COVID-19 vaccination. The CDR3 bases are TGCGCCAGCAGCTTGGGACCGACTAGCGGGGGACAAGAGACCCAGTACTTC. Translating gives CASSLGPTSGGQETQYF.